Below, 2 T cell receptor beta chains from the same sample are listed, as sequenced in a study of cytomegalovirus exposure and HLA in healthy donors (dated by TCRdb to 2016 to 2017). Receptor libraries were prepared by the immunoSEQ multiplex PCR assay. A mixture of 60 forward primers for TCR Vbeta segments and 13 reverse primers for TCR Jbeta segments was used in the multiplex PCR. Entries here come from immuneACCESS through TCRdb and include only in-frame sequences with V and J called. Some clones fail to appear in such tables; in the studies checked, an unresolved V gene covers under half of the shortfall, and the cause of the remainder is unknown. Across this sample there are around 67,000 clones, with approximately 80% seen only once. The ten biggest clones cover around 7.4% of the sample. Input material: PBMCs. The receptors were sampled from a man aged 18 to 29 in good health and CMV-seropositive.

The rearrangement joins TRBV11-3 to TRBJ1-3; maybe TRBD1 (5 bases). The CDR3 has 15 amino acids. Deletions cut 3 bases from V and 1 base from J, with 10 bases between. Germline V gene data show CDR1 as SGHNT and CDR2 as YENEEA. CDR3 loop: CASSLGQGSGNTIYF. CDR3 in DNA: TGTGCCAGCAGCTTGGGGCAGGGATCTGGAAACACCATATATTTT.

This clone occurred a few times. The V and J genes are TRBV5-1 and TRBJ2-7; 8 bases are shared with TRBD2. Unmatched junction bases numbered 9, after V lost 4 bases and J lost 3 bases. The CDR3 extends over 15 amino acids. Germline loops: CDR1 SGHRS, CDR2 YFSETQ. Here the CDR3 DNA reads TGCGCCAGCAGCCTAGCGGCGGGAGGTATCTACGAGCAGTACTTC. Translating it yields CASSLAAGGIYEQYF.